The source of this T cell receptor (beta chain) is a study of CD8+ T cells in alopecia areata. Study-wide background: Treated patients were given oral tofacitinib, which was dosed at 5 to 10 mg twice daily. Study-wide results and caveats: Higher clonality was seen in lesional scalp than in normal scalp, especially in alopecia totalis/universalis. Clonality in the scalp and expanded CD8+ clones ranked among the top 100 were significantly decreased by tofacitinib.

In regard to this clone: The antigen remains unidentified.

Treatment described: oral pan-JAK inhibitor, 5-10 mg twice daily. From PBMCs, CD4+ and CD8+ T cells were sorted. Extraction of RNA preceded its reverse transcription into cDNA, which served as the sequencing template. Method: immunoSEQ multiplex PCR; TCRdb's copy keeps in-frame clones and lacks some. The table has roughly 120,000 clones, around three fifths seen once. Germline lookup yields CDR1 PRHDT and CDR2 FYEKMQ (reference sequence). This CDR3 has 13 amino acids. J gave up 9 bases and V 1 base, and 0 bases lay outside the gene matches. Material: CD4+ T cells sorted from blood, obtained at week 24, from a patient treated with tofacitinib. The V gene is TRBV13, the J gene TRBJ2-6; 7 positions agree with TRBD2. The receptor comes from a human donor with alopecia areata. CDR3 sequence (DNA): TGTGCCAGCAGCTTAGAGCGGGGCAACGTCCTGACTTTC. It encodes CASSLERGNVLTF.